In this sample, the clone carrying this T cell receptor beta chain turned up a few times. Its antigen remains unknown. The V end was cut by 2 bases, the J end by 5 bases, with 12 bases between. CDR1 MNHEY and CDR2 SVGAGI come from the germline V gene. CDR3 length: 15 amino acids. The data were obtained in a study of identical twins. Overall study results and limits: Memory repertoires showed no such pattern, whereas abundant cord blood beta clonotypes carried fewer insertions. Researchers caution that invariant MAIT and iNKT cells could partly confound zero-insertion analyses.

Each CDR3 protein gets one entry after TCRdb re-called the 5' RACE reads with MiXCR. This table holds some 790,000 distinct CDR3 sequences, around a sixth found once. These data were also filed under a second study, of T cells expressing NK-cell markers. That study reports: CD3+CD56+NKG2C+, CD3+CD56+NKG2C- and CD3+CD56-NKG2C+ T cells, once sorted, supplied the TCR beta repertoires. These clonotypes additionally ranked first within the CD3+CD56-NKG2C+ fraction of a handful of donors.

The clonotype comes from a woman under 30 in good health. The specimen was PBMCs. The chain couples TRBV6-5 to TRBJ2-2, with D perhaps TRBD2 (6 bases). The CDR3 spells CASSYTPGLTGELFF. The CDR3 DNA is TGTGCCAGCAGTTACACCCCGGGACTGACCGGGGAGCTGTTTTTT.